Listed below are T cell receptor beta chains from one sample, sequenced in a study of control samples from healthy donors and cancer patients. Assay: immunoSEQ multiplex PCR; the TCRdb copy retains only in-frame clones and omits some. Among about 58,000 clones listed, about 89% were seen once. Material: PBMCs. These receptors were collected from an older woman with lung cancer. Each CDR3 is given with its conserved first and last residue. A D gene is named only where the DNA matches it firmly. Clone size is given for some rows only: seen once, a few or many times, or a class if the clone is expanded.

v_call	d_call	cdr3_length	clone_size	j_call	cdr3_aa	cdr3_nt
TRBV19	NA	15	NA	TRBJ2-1	CASSRGGQLYNEQFF	TGTGCCAGTAGTAGGGGGGGACAGCTGTACAATGAGCAGTTCTTC
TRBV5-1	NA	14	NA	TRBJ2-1	CASSLDSPYNEQFF	TGCGCCAGCAGCCTGGACAGCCCCTACAATGAGCAGTTCTTC
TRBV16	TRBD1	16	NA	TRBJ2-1	CASSQSTGRVYNEQFF	TGTGCCAGCAGCCAATCGACAGGGAGAGTTTACAATGAGCAGTTCTTC
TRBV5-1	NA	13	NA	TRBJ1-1	CASSPGGITEAFF	TGCGCCAGCAGCCCGGGGGGGATCACTGAAGCTTTCTTT
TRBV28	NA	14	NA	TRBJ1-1	CASSSMNVNTEAFF	TGTGCCAGCAGTTCCATGAATGTGAACACTGAAGCTTTCTTT
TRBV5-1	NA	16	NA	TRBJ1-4	CASSLAVNRPNEKLFF	TGCGCCAGCAGCTTGGCTGTTAACAGGCCTAATGAAAAACTGTTTTTT
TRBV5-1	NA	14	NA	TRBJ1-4	CASTAGGVDEKLFF	TGCGCCAGCACGGCGGGAGGGGTTGATGAAAAACTGTTTTTT
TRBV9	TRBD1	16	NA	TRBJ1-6	CASSPQTGGVNSPLHF	TGTGCCAGCAGCCCTCAGACAGGGGGCGTTAATTCACCCCTCCACTTT
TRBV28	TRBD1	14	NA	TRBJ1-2	CASSLSRQGKGYTF	TGTGCCAGCAGTTTATCTCGACAGGGTAAAGGCTACACCTTC
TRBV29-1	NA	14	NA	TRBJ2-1	CSVVGGRGYNEQLF	TGCAGCGTTGTAGGCGGGCGAGGCTACAATGAGCAGCTCTTC
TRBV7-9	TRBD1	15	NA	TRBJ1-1	CASSQQGQVNTEAFF	TGTGCCAGCAGCCAACAGGGACAGGTGAACACTGAAGCTTTCTTT
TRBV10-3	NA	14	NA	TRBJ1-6	CAISENRVPSPLHF	TGTGCCATCAGTGAGAACAGGGTGCCTTCACCCCTCCACTTT
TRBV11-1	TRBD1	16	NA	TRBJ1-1	CASSLNRQGVNTEAFF	TGTGCCAGCAGCTTAAACAGACAGGGAGTGAACACTGAAGCTTTCTTT
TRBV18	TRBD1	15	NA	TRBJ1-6	CASSPAGQGESPLHF	TGTGCCAGCTCACCAGCCGGACAGGGGGAGTCACCCCTCCACTTT
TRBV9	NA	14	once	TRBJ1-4	CASSVGNNFEKLFF	TGCGCCAGCAGCGTAGGGAACAACTTTGAAAAACTGTTTTTT
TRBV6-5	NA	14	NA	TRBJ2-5	CASSYSPRGETQYF	TGTGCCAGCAGTTACTCTCCCAGGGGCGAGACCCAGTACTTC
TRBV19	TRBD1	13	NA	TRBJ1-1	CASRGQGWTEAFF	TGTGCCAGTAGGGGACAGGGTTGGACTGAAGCTTTCTTT
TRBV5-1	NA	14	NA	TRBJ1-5	CASSSGGGNQPQHF	TGCGCCAGCAGCTCCGGAGGAGGGAATCAGCCCCAGCATTTT
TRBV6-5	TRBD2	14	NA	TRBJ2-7	CASGGTSGNYEQYF	TGTGCCAGCGGGGGGACTAGCGGGAACTACGAGCAGTACTTC
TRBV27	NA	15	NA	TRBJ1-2	CASSSGGQPTYGYTF	TGTGCCAGCAGTTCCGGCGGACAGCCGACCTATGGCTACACCTTC
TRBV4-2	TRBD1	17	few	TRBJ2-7	CASSQVAGTGSTYEQYF	TGTGCCAGCAGCCAAGTAGCCGGGACAGGTAGCACCTACGAGCAGTACTTC
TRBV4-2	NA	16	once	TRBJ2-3	CASSQEPAGATDTQYF	TGTGCCAGCAGCCAAGAGCCGGCGGGGGCCACAGATACGCAGTATTTT
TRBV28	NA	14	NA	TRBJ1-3	CASSLWGSGNTIYF	TGTGCCAGCAGTTTGTGGGGTTCTGGAAACACCATATATTTT
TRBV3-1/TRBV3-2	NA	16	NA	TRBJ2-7	CASSQGWDHPSYEQYF	TGTGCCAGCAGCCAAGGGTGGGACCACCCGTCCTACGAGCAGTACTTC
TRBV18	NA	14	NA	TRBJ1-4	CASSSSGSNEKLFF	TGTGCCAGCTCATCCTCAGGGAGTAATGAAAAACTGTTTTTT
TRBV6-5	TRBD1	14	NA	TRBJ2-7	CASSFPGGRGEQYF	TGTGCCAGCAGCTTCCCAGGGGGCCGGGGAGAGCAGTACTTC
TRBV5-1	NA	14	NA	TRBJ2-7	CASRTMMGPYEQYF	TGCGCCAGCAGGACGATGATGGGGCCCTACGAGCAGTACTTC
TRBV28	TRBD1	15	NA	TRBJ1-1	CASSPTNRGHAEAFF	TGTGCCAGCAGCCCGACTAACAGGGGGCACGCTGAAGCTTTCTTT
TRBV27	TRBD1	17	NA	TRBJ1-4	CASSLLSGTGINEKLFF	TGTGCCAGCAGTTTATTGTCCGGGACAGGGATTAATGAAAAACTGTTTTTT
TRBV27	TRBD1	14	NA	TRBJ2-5	CASSSQGAGETQYF	TGTGCCAGCAGTTCTCAGGGGGCCGGGGAGACCCAGTACTTC
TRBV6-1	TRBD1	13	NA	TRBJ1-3	CASSMDRGNTIYF	TGTGCCAGCAGTATGGACAGGGGTAACACCATATATTTT
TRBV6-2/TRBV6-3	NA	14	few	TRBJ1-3	CASSYSTGGNTIYF	TGTGCCAGCAGTTACTCGACAGGTGGAAACACCATATATTTT
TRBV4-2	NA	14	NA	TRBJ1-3	CASSPSGEGNTIYF	TGTGCCAGCAGCCCTTCGGGGGAGGGAAACACCATATATTTT
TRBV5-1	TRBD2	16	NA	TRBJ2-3	CASSLSTSGPADTQYF	TGCGCCAGCAGCTTGTCTACTAGCGGTCCCGCGGATACGCAGTATTTT
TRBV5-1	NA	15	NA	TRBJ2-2	CASSLEGANTGELFF	TGCGCCAGCAGCTTGGAGGGCGCGAACACCGGGGAGCTGTTTTTT
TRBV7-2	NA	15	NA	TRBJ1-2	CASSLGQRVNYGYTF	TGTGCCAGCAGCTTAGGACAGCGAGTTAACTATGGCTACACCTTC
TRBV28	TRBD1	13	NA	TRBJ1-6	CASSLSVDRGHHF	TGTGCCAGCAGTTTATCCGTGGACAGGGGGCACCACTTT
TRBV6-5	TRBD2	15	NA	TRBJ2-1	CASRGAGGSYNEQFF	TGTGCCAGCAGGGGGGCGGGAGGCTCCTACAATGAGCAGTTCTTC
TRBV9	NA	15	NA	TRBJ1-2	CASSTSVVETSGYTF	TGTGCCAGCAGCACTAGTGTTGTGGAAACCTCTGGCTACACCTTC
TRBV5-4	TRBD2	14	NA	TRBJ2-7	CASSLIAGAYEQYF	TGTGCCAGCAGCTTGATAGCGGGGGCTTACGAGCAGTACTTC